This T cell receptor (beta chain) was profiled in a study of cytomegalovirus exposure and HLA in healthy donors. Across the whole study: The roughly 100 million unique TCR beta sequences, from about 179 million T cells, were found by an earlier analysis. General observations from the study: The classifier reportedly diagnosed cytomegalovirus status with high specificity and sensitivity.

PCR amplification relied on 60 Vbeta primers (plus 13 Jbeta primers). The assay was immunoSEQ multiplex PCR, and TCRdb's table has in-frame clones only and misses some. The sample lists 250,000 to 350,000 clones; around 86% were seen once. The germline CDR1 and CDR2 sequences are SGHAT and FQNNGV. With 0 bases clipped from V and 5 bases from J, the junction kept 4 bases outside the gene matches. CDR3 length: 15 amino acids. A remark on this clone: The antigen is not known.

The chain recombines TRBV11-2 with TRBJ2-5, with 9 bases aligning to TRBD2. This sequence was found in a man aged 35 to 55 in good health and CMV-seropositive. Material for sequencing was PBMCs. CDR3 sequence: CASSLELREGETQYF. The CDR3 DNA reads TGTGCCAGCAGCTTAGAGTTGCGGGAGGGCGAGACCCAGTACTTC. Combining the CDR3 with reference TRBV11-2 and TRBJ2-5 gives the whole variable domain EAGVAQSPRYKIIEKRQSVAFWCNPISGHATLYWYQQILGQGPKLLIQFQNNGVVDDSQLPKDRFSAERLKGVDSTLKIQPAKLEDSAVYLCASSLELREGETQYFGPGTRLLVL.